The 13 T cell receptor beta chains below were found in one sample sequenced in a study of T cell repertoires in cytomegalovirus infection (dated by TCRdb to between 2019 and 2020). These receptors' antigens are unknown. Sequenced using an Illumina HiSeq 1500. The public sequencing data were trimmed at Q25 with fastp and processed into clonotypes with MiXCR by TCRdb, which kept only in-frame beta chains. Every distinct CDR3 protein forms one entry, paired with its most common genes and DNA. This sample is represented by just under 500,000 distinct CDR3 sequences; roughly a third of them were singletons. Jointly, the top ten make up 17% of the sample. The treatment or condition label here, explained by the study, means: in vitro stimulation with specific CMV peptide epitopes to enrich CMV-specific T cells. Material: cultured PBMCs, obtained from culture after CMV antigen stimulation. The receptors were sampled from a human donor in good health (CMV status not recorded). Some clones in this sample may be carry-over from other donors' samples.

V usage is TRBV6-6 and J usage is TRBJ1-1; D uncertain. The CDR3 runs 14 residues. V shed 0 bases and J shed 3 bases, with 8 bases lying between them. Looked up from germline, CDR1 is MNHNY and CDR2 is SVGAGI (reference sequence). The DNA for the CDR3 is TGTGCCAGCAGTTACTCAGGGATCGACACTGAAGCTTTCTTT. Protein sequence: CASSYSGIDTEAFF.

In DNA, the CDR3 is TGTGCCAGCAGCTTGATACACGGACAGGGGGCTACTGAAGCTTTCTTT. It is translated as CASSLIHGQGATEAFF. This sequence joins TRBV7-2 and TRBJ1-1; 11 bases align to TRBD1. Germline CDR1 SGHTA, CDR2 FQGNSA. The CDR3 is made up of 16 amino acids. Losses at the gene ends were 3 bases for V and 5 bases for J; bases not matched to a gene: 8.

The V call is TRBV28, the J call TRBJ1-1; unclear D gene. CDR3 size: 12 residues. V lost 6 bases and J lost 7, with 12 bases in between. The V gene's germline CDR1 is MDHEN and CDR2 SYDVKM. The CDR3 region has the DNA TGTGCCAGCAGCGAGGTCTCGGGTGAAGCTTTCTTT. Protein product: CASSEVSGEAFF.

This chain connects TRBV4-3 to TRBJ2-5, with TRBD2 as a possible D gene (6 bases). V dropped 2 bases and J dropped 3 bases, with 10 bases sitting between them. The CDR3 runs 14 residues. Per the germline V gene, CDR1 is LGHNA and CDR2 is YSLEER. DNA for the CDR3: TGCGCCAGCAGCCAATGGGGAGGAGAAGAGACCCAGTACTTC. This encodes CASSQWGGEETQYF.

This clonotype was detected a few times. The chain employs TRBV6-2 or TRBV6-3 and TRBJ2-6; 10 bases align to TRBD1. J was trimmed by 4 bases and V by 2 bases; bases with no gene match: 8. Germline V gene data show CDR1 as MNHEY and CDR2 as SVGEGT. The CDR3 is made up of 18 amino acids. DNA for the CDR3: TGTGCCAGCAGTTACCCCCGGGGACAGGGGATCGGGGCCAACGTCCTGACTTTC. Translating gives CASSYPRGQGIGANVLTF.

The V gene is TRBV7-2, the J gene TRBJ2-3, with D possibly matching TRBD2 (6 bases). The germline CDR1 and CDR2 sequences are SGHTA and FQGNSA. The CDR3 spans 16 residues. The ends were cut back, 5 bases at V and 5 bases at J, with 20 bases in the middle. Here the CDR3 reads CASSPQGGAALDTQYF. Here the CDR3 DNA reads TGTGCCAGCAGCCCTCAGGGAGGCGCGGCTTTAGATACGCAGTATTTT.

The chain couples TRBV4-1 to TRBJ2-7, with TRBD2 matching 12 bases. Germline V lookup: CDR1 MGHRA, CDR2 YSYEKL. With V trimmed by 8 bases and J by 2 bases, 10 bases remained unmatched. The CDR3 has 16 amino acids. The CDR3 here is CASGSRLAGDPYEQYF. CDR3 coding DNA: TGCGCCAGCGGATCTAGACTAGCGGGAGACCCCTACGAGCAGTACTTC.

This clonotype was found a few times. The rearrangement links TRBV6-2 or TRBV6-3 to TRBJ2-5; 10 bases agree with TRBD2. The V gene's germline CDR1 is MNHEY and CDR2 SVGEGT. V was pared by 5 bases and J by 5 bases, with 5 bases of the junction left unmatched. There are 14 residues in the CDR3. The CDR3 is CASSIAGGDETQYF. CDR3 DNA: TGTGCCAGCAGTATAGCGGGAGGTGATGAGACCCAGTACTTC.

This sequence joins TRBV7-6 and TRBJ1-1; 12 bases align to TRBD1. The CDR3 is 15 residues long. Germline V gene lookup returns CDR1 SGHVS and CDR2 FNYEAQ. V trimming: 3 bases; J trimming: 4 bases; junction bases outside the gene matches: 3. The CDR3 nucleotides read TGTGCCAGCAGCTTGGGACAGGGGGCGAGCACTGAAGCTTTCTTT. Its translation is CASSLGQGASTEAFF. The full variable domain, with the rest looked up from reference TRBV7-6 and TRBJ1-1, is GAGVSQSPRYKVTKRGQDVALRCDPISGHVSLYWYRQALGQGPEFLTYFNYEAQQDKSGLPNDRFSAERPEGSISTLTIQRTEQRDSAMYRCASSLGQGASTEAFFGQGTRLTVV.

The CDR3 here is CAISESGRNNEQFF. CDR3 DNA: TGTGCCATCAGTGAGAGCGGGAGAAACAATGAGCAGTTCTTC. V and J are TRBV10-3 and TRBJ2-1; 8 positions match TRBD2. V was clipped by 2 bases and J by 5 bases; unmatched bases: 2. The CDR3 spans 14 residues. Germline V gives CDR1 ENHRY, CDR2 SYGVKD.

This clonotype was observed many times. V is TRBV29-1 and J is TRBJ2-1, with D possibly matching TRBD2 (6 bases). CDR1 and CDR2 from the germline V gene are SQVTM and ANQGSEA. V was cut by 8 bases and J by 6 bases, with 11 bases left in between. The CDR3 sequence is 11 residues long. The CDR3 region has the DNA TGCAGCACCCGGGGGAGCAATGAGCAGTTCTTC. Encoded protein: CSTRGSNEQFF.

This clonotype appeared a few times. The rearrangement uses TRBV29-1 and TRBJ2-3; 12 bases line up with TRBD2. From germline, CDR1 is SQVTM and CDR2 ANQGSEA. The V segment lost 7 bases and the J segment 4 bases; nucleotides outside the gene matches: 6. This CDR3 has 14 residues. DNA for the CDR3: TGCAGCGCTAGCGGGAGGGCCGGGTCAGATACGCAGTATTTT. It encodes CSASGRAGSDTQYF.

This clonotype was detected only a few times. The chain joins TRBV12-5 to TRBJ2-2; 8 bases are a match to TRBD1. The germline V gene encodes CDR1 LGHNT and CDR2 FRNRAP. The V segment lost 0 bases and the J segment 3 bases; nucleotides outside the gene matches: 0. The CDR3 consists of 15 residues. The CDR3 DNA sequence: TGTGCTAGTGGTTTGGTACAGGGGGACACCGGGGAGCTGTTTTTT. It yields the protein CASGLVQGDTGELFF.